The clone carrying this T cell receptor (beta chain) was seen just once. As yet, its antigen is unknown. These data originate in a study of regulatory and conventional T cells in RAG deficiency. Study observations and caveats: Omenn patients showed >80% Treg-Tconv overlap and shorter CDR3 lengths. Compared with controls, unique Treg TCR beta sequences dropped approximately 100-fold in Omenn syndrome and CID/AS.

Libraries were prepared by immunoSEQ multiplex PCR; TCRdb keeps only in-frame clonotypes and omits some of them. The sample contains 34,000 or so clones, approximately 90% of which appear only once. The CDR3 extends over 11 amino acids. Trimming took off 0 bases at V and 7 bases at J, with 4 bases between the two ends. Germline V lookup: CDR1 MGHRA, CDR2 YSYEKL. These records were also assigned to another study, of regulatory T cells. This second report adds: Amplification used 52 TRBV primers and 13 TRBJ primers.

The TCR comes from a human donor in good health. The rearrangement uses TRBV4-1 and TRBJ2-7; D call uncertain. Input material: CD8+ T cells sorted from blood. The CDR3 reads CASSQDYEQYF. The CDR3 nucleotides are TGCGCCAGCAGCCAAGATTATGAGCAGTACTTC.